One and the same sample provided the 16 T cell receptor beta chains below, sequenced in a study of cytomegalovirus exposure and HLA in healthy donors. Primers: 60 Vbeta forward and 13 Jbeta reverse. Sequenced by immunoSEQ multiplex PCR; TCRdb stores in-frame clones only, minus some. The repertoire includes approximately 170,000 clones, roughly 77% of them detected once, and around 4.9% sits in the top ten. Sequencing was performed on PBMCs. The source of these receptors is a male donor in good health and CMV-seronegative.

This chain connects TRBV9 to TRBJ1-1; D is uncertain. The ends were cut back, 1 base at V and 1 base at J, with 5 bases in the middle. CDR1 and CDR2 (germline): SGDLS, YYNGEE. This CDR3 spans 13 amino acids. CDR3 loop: CASSVWANTEAFF. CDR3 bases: TGTGCCAGCAGCGTATGGGCGAACACTGAAGCTTTCTTT.

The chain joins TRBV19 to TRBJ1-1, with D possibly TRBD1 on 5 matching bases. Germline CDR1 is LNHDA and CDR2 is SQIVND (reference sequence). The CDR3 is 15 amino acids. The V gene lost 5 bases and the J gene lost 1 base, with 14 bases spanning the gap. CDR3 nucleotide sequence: TGTGCCAGTAGTGCCCTCAGGGCAACGAACACTGAAGCTTTCTTT. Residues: CASSALRATNTEAFF. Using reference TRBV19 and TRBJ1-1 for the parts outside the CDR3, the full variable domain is DGGITQSPKYLFRKEGQNVTLSCEQNLNHDAMYWYRQDPGQGLRLIYYSQIVNDFQKGDIAEGYSVSREKKESFPLTVTSAQKNPTAFYLCASSALRATNTEAFFGQGTRLTVV.

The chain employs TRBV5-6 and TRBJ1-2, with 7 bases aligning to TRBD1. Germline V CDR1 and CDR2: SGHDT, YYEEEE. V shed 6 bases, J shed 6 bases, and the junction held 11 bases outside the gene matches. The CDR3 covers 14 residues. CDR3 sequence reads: CASNPPGQLNGYTF. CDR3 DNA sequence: TGTGCCAGCAACCCACCGGGACAGCTCAATGGCTACACCTTC.

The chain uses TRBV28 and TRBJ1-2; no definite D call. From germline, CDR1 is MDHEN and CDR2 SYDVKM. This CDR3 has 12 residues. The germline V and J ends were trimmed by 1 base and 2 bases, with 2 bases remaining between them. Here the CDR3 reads CASSLLNYGYTF. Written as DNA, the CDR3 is TGTGCCAGCAGTTTATTAAACTATGGCTACACCTTC.

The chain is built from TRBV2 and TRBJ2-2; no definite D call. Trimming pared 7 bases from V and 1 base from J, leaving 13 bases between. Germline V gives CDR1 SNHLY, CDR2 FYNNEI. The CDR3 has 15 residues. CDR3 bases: TGTGCCAGCATTTCAGGATTGATGAACACCGGGGAGCTGTTTTTT. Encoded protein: CASISGLMNTGELFF.

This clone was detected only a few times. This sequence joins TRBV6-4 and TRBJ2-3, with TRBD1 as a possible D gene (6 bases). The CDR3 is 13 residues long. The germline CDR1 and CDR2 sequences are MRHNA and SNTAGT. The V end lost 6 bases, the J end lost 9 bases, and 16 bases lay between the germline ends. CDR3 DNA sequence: TGTGCCAGCAGCGCTATTACAGGGCAAACGCAGTATTTT. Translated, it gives CASSAITGQTQYF.

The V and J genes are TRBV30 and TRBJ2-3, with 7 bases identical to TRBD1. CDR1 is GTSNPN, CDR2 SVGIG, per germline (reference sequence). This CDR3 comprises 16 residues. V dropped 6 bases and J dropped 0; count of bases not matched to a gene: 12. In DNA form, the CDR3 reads TGTGCCTGCCAAGGTGGAGAGGGGGCAAGCACAGATACGCAGTATTTT. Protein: CACQGGEGASTDTQYF.

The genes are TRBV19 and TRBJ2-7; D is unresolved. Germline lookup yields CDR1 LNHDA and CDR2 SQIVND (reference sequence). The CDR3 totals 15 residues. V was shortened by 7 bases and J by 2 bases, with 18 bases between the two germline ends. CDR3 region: CASTINSDMTYEQYF. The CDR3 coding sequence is TGTGCCAGTACTATTAACAGTGACATGACCTACGAGCAGTACTTC.

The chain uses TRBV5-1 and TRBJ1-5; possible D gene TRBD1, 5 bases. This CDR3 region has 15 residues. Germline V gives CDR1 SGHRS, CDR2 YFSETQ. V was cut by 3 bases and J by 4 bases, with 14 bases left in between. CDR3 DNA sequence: TGCGCCAGCAGCTCGACCGGGGGGGAGAATCAGCCCCAGCATTTT. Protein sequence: CASSSTGGENQPQHF.

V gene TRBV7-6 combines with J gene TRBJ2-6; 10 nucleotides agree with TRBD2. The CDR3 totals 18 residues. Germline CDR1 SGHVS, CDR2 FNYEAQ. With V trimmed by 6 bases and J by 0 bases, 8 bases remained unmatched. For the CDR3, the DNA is TGTGCCAGCAGACTCGGGACTAGCGTACTCTCTGGGGCCAACGTCCTGACTTTC. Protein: CASRLGTSVLSGANVLTF.

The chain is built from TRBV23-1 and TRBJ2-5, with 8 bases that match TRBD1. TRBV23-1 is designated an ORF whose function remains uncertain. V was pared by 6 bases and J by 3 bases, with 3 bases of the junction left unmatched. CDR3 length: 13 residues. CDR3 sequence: CASRLTGEETQYF. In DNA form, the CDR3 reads TGCGCCAGCAGGTTGACAGGGGAAGAGACCCAGTACTTC.

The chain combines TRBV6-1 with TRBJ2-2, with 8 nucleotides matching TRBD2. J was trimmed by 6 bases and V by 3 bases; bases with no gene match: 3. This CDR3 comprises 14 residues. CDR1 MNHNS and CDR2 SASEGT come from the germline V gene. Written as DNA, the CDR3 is TGTGCCAGCAGTGAGGTCGGGGGGGCCGGGGAGCTGTTTTTT. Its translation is CASSEVGGAGELFF.

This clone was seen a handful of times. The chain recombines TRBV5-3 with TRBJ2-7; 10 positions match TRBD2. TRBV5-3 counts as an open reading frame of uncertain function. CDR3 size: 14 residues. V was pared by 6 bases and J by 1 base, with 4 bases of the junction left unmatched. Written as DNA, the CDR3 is TGTGCCAGAAACCTAGCGGGAGAGTCCTACGAGCAGTACTTC. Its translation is CARNLAGESYEQYF.

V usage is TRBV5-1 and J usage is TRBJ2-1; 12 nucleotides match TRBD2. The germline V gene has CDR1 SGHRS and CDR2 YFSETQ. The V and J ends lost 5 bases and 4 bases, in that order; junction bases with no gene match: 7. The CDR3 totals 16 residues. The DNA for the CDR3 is TGCGCCAGCAGGGCTAGCGGGGGGGCCGTATACAATGAGCAGTTCTTC. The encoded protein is CASRASGGAVYNEQFF.

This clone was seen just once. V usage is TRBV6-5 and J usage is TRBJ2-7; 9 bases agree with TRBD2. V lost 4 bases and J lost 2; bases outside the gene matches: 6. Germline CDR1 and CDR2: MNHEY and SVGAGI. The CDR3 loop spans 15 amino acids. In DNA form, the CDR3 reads TGTGCCAGCAGTTCCCTAGCGGGGCCACCCTACGAGCAGTACTTC. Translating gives CASSSLAGPPYEQYF.

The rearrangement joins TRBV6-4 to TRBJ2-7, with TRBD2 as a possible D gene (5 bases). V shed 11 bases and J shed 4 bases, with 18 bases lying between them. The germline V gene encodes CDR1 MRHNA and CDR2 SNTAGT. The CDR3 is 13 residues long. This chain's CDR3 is CAVADYVIYEQYF. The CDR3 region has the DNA TGTGCCGTCGCAGACTACGTTATTTACGAGCAGTACTTC.